The 21 T cell receptor beta chains in this list originate from one sample, sequenced in a study of a mutant IDH1 vaccine in newly diagnosed glioma. Their antigen targets remain unknown. Time point in this sample: week 11, during vaccination. Every vaccination contained 300 ug of the mutant IDH1 20-mer peptide and was paired with topical imiquimod. The method was immunoSEQ multiplex PCR; TCRdb's version includes in-frame clones alone and lacks a portion of them. The sample carries tens of thousands of clones, under 90% recorded once. This material consisted of PBMCs, taken from a glioma patient whose treatment included an IDH1 peptide vaccine. The origin of the receptors is a woman aged 40 to 50 with glioma.

The chain carries TRBV2 and TRBJ2-3; 7 bases agree with TRBD1. The CDR3 is made up of 16 amino acids. The V gene end was trimmed by 3 bases and the J gene end by 0 bases; junction bases not matched to a gene: 6. Germline loops: CDR1 SNHLY, CDR2 FYNNEI. CDR3 amino acids: CASSEGRGISTDTQYF. The CDR3 bases are TGTGCCAGCAGTGAGGGCAGGGGGATTAGCACAGATACGCAGTATTTT.

In the case of this clone: Its ends do not fully match the called genes, so a read error is possible. The chain couples TRBV7-7 to TRBJ2-2, with TRBD2 matching over 11 bases. The CDR3 covers 16 residues. Germline V CDR1 and CDR2: SSHAT, FNYEAQ (reference sequence). The CDR3 DNA follows: TGTGCTAGCAGCGCAAACCTAGCGGGGGGACCCGGGGAGCTGTTTTTT. This translates into CASSANLAGGPGELFF.

V usage is TRBV5-6 and J usage is TRBJ2-7; D gene unclear. The germline V gene has CDR1 SGHDT and CDR2 YYEEEE. Trimming took off 4 bases at V and 6 bases at J, with 32 bases between the two ends. The CDR3 loop spans 19 amino acids. CDR3 coding DNA: TGTGCCAGCAGCCCCACGAGAACGTACGATTCAGGCTCAGCACCCGAGCAGTACTTC. Its protein is CASSPTRTYDSGSAPEQYF. The full variable domain, its missing parts supplied by reference TRBV5-6 and TRBJ2-7, is DAGVTQSPTHLIKTRGQQVTLRCSPKSGHDTVSWYQQALGQGPQFIFQYYEEEERQRGNFPDRFSGHQFPNYSSELNVNALLLGDSALYLCASSPTRTYDSGSAPEQYFGPGTRLTVT.

The chain employs TRBV27 and TRBJ1-4; 12 nucleotides line up with TRBD1. Germline assignment: CDR1 MNHEY and CDR2 SMNVEV (reference sequence). V trimming: 6 bases; J trimming: 6 bases; junction bases outside the gene matches: 8. The CDR3 covers 16 residues. The chain's CDR3 is CASRRGDRGRDEKLFF. In DNA form, the CDR3 reads TGTGCCAGCAGACGTGGGGACAGGGGGCGGGATGAAAAACTGTTTTTT.

V and J are TRBV19 and TRBJ2-2; 11 bases are a match to TRBD2. CDR1 is LNHDA, CDR2 SQIVND, per germline (reference sequence). This CDR3 has 17 residues. With V trimmed by 2 bases and J by 2 bases, 4 bases remained unmatched. CDR3 DNA sequence: TGTGCCAGTAGTATAATCCTAGCGGGGGGTAACACCGGGGAGCTGTTTTTT. It codes for CASSIILAGGNTGELFF.

The chain couples TRBV11-2 to TRBJ1-5, with D uncertain. Germline-derived CDR1 and CDR2 are SGHAT and FQNNGV. V lost 2 bases and J 4 bases, leaving 12 bases between the germline ends. The CDR3 spans 15 residues. CDR3 coding DNA: TGTGCCAGCAGCTTAATCCGGATAGAAAATCAGCCCCAGCATTTT. This codes for CASSLIRIENQPQHF.

This clone was counted only a few times. The chain uses TRBV5-1 and TRBJ2-7; D ambiguous. V was cut by 2 bases and J by 4 bases, with 16 bases left in between. CDR3 length equals 15 residues. The germline gives CDR1 SGHRS, CDR2 YFSETQ. As DNA, the CDR3 is TGCGCCAGCAGCTTAGTCCCAGGAACTGCGTACGAGCAGTACTTC. Protein: CASSLVPGTAYEQYF.

V usage is TRBV6-5 and J usage is TRBJ2-5; TRBD1 is a possible D gene (5 bases). Germline V gives CDR1 MNHEY, CDR2 SVGAGI. Trimming cost V 1 base and J 2 bases, with 11 bases left between them. The CDR3 contains 15 residues. The CDR3 here is CASSYLGPRQETQYF. The CDR3 DNA follows: TGTGCCAGCAGTTACTTGGGGCCCCGTCAAGAGACCCAGTACTTC.

The rearrangement uses TRBV2 and TRBJ1-2, with TRBD1 as a possible D gene (6 bases). Deletions cut 6 bases from V and 0 bases from J, with 11 bases between. Germline lookup yields CDR1 SNHLY and CDR2 FYNNEI. This CDR3 is built from 14 residues. The CDR3: CASRGEGANYGYTF. Here the CDR3 DNA reads TGTGCCAGCAGGGGAGAGGGGGCTAACTATGGCTACACCTTC.

The chain carries TRBV27 and TRBJ1-2, with D perhaps matching TRBD1 (5 bases). V lost 3 bases and J lost 6, with 17 bases in between. The CDR3 contains 15 residues. Germline-derived CDR1 and CDR2 are MNHEY and SMNVEV (reference sequence). This CDR3 reads CASSLRGQSLDGYTF. In nucleotides, the CDR3 is TGTGCCAGCAGTTTGAGGGGCCAGTCTTTGGATGGCTACACCTTC.

The chain joins TRBV19 to TRBJ1-1; D ambiguous. Per germline, CDR1 LNHDA and CDR2 SQIVND (reference sequence). V lost 7 bases, J lost 11 bases, and 14 bases lay in between. The CDR3 is made up of 11 amino acids. The CDR3 protein is CASTEYFGAFF. In DNA form, the CDR3 reads TGTGCCAGTACCGAGTACTTCGGGGCTTTCTTT.

The V gene is TRBV30, the J gene TRBJ2-2; 9 positions match TRBD1. Germline CDR1 GTSNPN, CDR2 SVGIG (reference sequence). The CDR3 has 15 residues. Trimming at V came to 1 base and at J to 2 bases, leaving 2 bases not matched to a gene. In DNA form, the CDR3 reads TGTGCCTGGAGTGGGGACAGGGAAAACACCGGGGAGCTGTTTTTT. Translated, it gives CAWSGDRENTGELFF.

The chain recombines TRBV2 with TRBJ1-2; D unresolved. The germline CDR1 and CDR2 sequences are SNHLY and FYNNEI. V was clipped by 4 bases and J by 9 bases, with 9 bases between them. The CDR3 extends over 11 amino acids. CDR3 protein: CASSVVGSYTF. The CDR3 coding sequence is TGTGCCAGCAGTGTTGTAGGGAGCTACACCTTC.

The chain couples TRBV25-1 to TRBJ1-2; D is unclear. Germline assignment: CDR1 MGHDK and CDR2 SYGVNS. The CDR3 loop spans 12 amino acids. The V end lost 5 bases, the J end lost 3 bases, and 7 bases lay between the germline ends. The CDR3 loop is CASSKGDYGYTF. CDR3 in DNA: TGTGCCAGCAGTAAGGGCGACTATGGCTACACCTTC.

J is TRBJ1-6 and V is TRBV27; 7 bases agree with TRBD1. Germline V gene data show CDR1 as MNHEY and CDR2 as SMNVEV (reference sequence). The trim removed 5 bases at V and 10 bases at J, leaving 5 bases unmatched. The CDR3 runs to 13 residues. The CDR3 sequence is CASSIPGGSPLHF. The CDR3 nucleotides read TGTGCCAGCAGTATTCCAGGGGGATCACCCCTCCACTTT.

The rearrangement joins TRBV5-8 to TRBJ2-1; D may be TRBD1 (6 bases). CDR3 size: 15 residues. Trimming stripped 2 bases from V and 6 bases from J, with 15 bases between. Germline CDR1 reads SGHTS; CDR2 reads YDEGEE. CDR3 coding DNA: TGTGCCAGCAGCTTTTATCAGGGGATCAGCAATGAGCAGTTCTTC. Translated, it gives CASSFYQGISNEQFF.

This sequence joins TRBV6-5 and TRBJ1-2; no clear D gene. This CDR3 contains 14 residues. The germline V gene encodes CDR1 MNHEY and CDR2 SVGAGI. Trimming pared 6 bases from V and 0 bases from J, leaving 11 bases between. The CDR3 DNA is TGTGCCAGCAGCCCCAAGGTAGCTAACTATGGCTACACCTTC. This gives the protein CASSPKVANYGYTF.

The genes are TRBV5-4 and TRBJ2-5; D is perhaps TRBD1 (6 bases). Germline CDR1 reads SGHNT; CDR2 reads YYREEE (reference sequence). Trimming pared 1 base from V and 5 bases from J, leaving 9 bases between. The CDR3 contains 13 residues. CDR3 nucleotides: TGTGCCAGCAGCTTGAGTAGGGGGGAGACCCAGTACTTC. Protein sequence: CASSLSRGETQYF. The whole variable domain, filled in from reference TRBV5-4 and TRBJ2-5, reads ETGVTQSPTHLIKTRGQQVTLRCSSQSGHNTVSWYQQALGQGPQFIFQYYREEENGRGNFPPRFSGLQFPNYSSELNVNALELDDSALYLCASSLSRGETQYFGPGTRLLVL.

This clone was observed once. The V and J genes are TRBV4-1 and TRBJ2-7; the D gene is possibly TRBD2 (5 bases). CDR3 length: 13 amino acids. Deletions cut 3 bases from V and 3 bases from J, with 9 bases between. From germline, CDR1 is MGHRA and CDR2 YSYEKL. CDR3 in amino acids: CASSQTGYYEQYF. CDR3 in DNA: TGCGCCAGCAGCCAGACGGGGTACTACGAGCAGTACTTC.

This clone appeared a few times. This sequence joins TRBV11-2 and TRBJ2-5; D gene ambiguous. Per germline, CDR1 SGHAT and CDR2 FQNNGV. The CDR3 consists of 15 residues. The germline V and J ends were trimmed by 2 bases and 2 bases, with 12 bases remaining between them. The CDR3 loop is CASSLLFTEQETQYF. CDR3 DNA sequence: TGTGCCAGCAGCTTACTGTTCACAGAGCAAGAGACCCAGTACTTC.

This chain connects TRBV5-5 to TRBJ1-3; D not resolved. The germline CDR1 and CDR2 sequences are SGHKS and YYEKEE (reference sequence). The germline V and J ends were trimmed by 4 bases and 0 bases, with 11 bases remaining between them. The CDR3 runs 15 residues. The CDR3 DNA is TGTGCCAGCAGCCCCCGTTCCGACTCTGGAAACACCATATATTTT. Protein sequence: CASSPRSDSGNTIYF.